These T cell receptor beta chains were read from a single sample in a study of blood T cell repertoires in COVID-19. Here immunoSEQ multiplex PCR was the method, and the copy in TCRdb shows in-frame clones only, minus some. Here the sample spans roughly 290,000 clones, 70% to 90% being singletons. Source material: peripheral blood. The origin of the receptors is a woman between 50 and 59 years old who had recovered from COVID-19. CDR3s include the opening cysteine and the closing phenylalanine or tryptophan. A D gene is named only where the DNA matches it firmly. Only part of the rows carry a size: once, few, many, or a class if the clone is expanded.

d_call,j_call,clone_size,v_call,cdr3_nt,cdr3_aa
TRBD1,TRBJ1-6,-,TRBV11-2,TGTGCCAGCAGCTTGGTGGGACAGGTGAATTCACCCCTCCACTTT,CASSLVGQVNSPLHF
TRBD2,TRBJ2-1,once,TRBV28,TGTGCCAGCAGTCATGGGGGACTAGCGGGAGAGGGTGAGCAGTTCTTC,CASSHGGLAGEGEQFF
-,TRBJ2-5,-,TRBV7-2,TGTGCCAGCAGCTTAGGGAGCGGCCGGGACACAACACAAGAGACCCAGTACTTC,CASSLGSGRDTTQETQYF
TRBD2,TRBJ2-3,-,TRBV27,TGTGCCAGCAGTAAAGGACTAGCGGGAGAGGTAGTGGATACGCAGTATTTT,CASSKGLAGEVVDTQYF
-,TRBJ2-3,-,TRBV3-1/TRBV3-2,TGTGCCAGCAGCGGCGGACAGCTCACAGATACGCAGTATTTT,CASSGGQLTDTQYF
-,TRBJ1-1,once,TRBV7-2,TGTGCCAGCAGAGCCAGGGAAGTCCCTGAAGCTTTCTTT,CASRAREVPEAFF
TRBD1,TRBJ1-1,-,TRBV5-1,TGCGCCAGCAGCTTGGGGGACAGGGGAAACACTGAAGCTTTCTTT,CASSLGDRGNTEAFF
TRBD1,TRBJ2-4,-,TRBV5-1,TGCGCCAGCAGCTCCTCCGGGACAGAAAACATTCAGTACTTC,CASSSSGTENIQYF
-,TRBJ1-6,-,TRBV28,TGTGCCAGCAGCTCTCCCATACCTACCTATAATTCACCCCTCCACTTT,CASSSPIPTYNSPLHF
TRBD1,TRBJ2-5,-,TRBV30,TGTGCCTGGAGTGTCACAGGGGTCGGGGAGACCCAGTACTTC,CAWSVTGVGETQYF
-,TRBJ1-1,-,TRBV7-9,TGTGCCAGCAGCCCAAAACAGAGTATGAACACTGAAGCTTTCTTT,CASSPKQSMNTEAFF
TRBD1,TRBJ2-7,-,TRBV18,TGTGCCAGCTCACCACCGACAGGGGTAGGCTACGAGCAGTACTTC,CASSPPTGVGYEQYF
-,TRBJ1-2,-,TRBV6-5,TGTGCCAGCATTAGCGACAGGTTGGGGCGCGGCTACACCTTC,CASISDRLGRGYTF
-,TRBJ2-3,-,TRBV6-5,TGTGCCAGCAGCCTCCGGGACACAAGCACAGATACGCAGTATTTT,CASSLRDTSTDTQYF
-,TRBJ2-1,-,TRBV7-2,TGTGCCAGCAGCGGGAGGACATGGGGCAATGAGCAGTTCTTC,CASSGRTWGNEQFF